One sample yielded the 29 T cell receptor beta chains listed below, sequenced in a study of CD8 T cells in ankylosing spondylitis. MiXCR, run by TCRdb on the 5' RACE reads, gives a single entry per CDR3 protein. The table has just under 350,000 distinct CDR3 sequences, about 15% seen once. Sequenced: blood, either unsorted or a sorted T cell fraction (not recorded which). The receptor set was obtained from a male donor with ankylosing spondylitis or in good health (not recorded which).

This clonotype came up a few times. This rearrangement joins TRBV5-1 to TRBJ2-2; 9 positions agree with TRBD1. V was clipped by 1 base and J by 6 bases; unmatched bases: 4. This CDR3 is 15 amino acids long. The germline CDR1 and CDR2 sequences are SGHRS and YFSETQ. CDR3 bases: TGCGCCAGCAGCTTGACAGGGGGCTACGCCGGGGAGCTGTTTTTT. Residues: CASSLTGGYAGELFF.

Only a few counts were recorded for this clonotype. V and J are TRBV4-1 and TRBJ1-1, with 7 bases matching TRBD1. After removal of 6 bases from V and 3 bases from J, the junction contained 10 bases not matched to a gene. The CDR3 runs 15 residues. The germline CDR1 and CDR2 sequences are MGHRA and YSYEKL. DNA of the CDR3: TGCGCCAGCAGTTTCTCCGACAGGGATGACACTGAAGCTTTCTTT. Translating gives CASSFSDRDDTEAFF.

The rearrangement uses TRBV12-3 or TRBV12-4 and TRBJ2-1; 15 bases map to TRBD2. The junction had 7 bases not matched to a gene; V was cut back by 3 bases and J by 7 bases. This CDR3 is 17 amino acids long. The CDR3 DNA sequence: TGTGCCAGCAGTTTCCTTGGGACTAGCGGGGGGAATAATGAGCAGTTCTTC. Protein product: CASSFLGTSGGNNEQFF.

Only a few counts were recorded for this clonotype. Written as DNA, the CDR3 is TGTGCCAGTAGTCCCGGACGGAGCTCCTATAATTCACCCCTCCACTTT. This gives the protein CASSPGRSSYNSPLHF. V and J are TRBV19 and TRBJ1-6; D gene ambiguous. Trimming took 5 bases from V and 0 from J, leaving 11 bases between them. The CDR3 length is 16 residues. The V gene's germline CDR1 is LNHDA and CDR2 SQIVND (reference sequence).

The J gene is TRBJ1-2, the V gene TRBV14; 9 bases agree with TRBD1. The CDR3 runs to 15 residues. CDR1 and CDR2 (germline): SGHDN, FVKESK. J gave up 7 bases and V 3 bases, and 9 bases lay outside the gene matches. CDR3 residues: CASSHYSTGGSGYTF. DNA for the CDR3: TGTGCCAGCAGCCACTACTCGACAGGGGGATCTGGCTACACCTTC.

The CDR3 spells CAWRGERVTDTQYF. CDR3 nucleotides: TGTGCCTGGAGAGGTGAGCGGGTCACAGATACGCAGTATTTT. This rearrangement joins TRBV30 to TRBJ2-3, with D possibly matching TRBD2 (6 bases). Between the trimmed V and J ends, which lost 3 bases and 2 bases, there was a span of 12 bases. Germline assignment: CDR1 GTSNPN and CDR2 SVGIG (reference sequence). CDR3 size: 14 residues.

The CDR3 here is CASSQVSGGANVLTF. CDR3 bases: TGTGCCAGCAGCCAGGTCTCGGGTGGGGCCAACGTCCTGACTTTC. J is TRBJ2-6 and V is TRBV12-3 or TRBV12-4; D unresolved. The V end lost 6 bases, the J end lost 3 bases, and 12 bases lay between the germline ends. The CDR3 totals 15 residues.

The rearrangement links TRBV5-1 to TRBJ2-1, with TRBD2 matching 8 bases. The CDR3 contains 17 residues. J gave up 8 bases and V 3 bases, and 16 bases lay outside the gene matches. Per germline, CDR1 SGHRS and CDR2 YFSETQ. CDR3 amino acids: CASSSAGLAGLGDEQFF. The CDR3 nucleotides are TGCGCCAGCAGCTCCGCCGGGCTAGCGGGCCTGGGGGATGAGCAGTTCTTC.

In this sample, this clonotype turned up a few times. CDR3 in DNA: TGTGCCAGCAGCTTGCCCCTAGCGGGAAGGGGTGAGCAGTTCTTC. It specifies CASSLPLAGRGEQFF. The chain has TRBV5-4 and TRBJ2-1; the match to TRBD2 covers 9 bases. Germline CDR1 is SGHNT and CDR2 is YYREEE (reference sequence). Trimming removed 1 base from V and 9 bases from J; junction bases left unmatched: 8. This CDR3 is built from 15 residues. Full variable domain (remainder filled in from reference TRBV5-4 and TRBJ2-1): ETGVTQSPTHLIKTRGQQVTLRCSSQSGHNTVSWYQQALGQGPQFIFQYYREEENGRGNFPPRFSGLQFPNYSSELNVNALELDDSALYLCASSLPLAGRGEQFFGPGTRLTVL.

This clonotype turned up a few times. The V gene is TRBV4-1, the J gene TRBJ1-4; 8 bases are shared with TRBD1. The CDR3 is 17 amino acids. Germline CDR1 reads MGHRA; CDR2 reads YSYEKL. V shed 0 bases and J 5 bases; nucleotides not matched to a gene: 8. The CDR3 DNA reads TGCGCCAGCAGCCAAGACGACAGGGGTTCTAAGAATGAAAAACTGTTTTTT. Encoded protein: CASSQDDRGSKNEKLFF.

This clonotype was observed a few times. The V gene is TRBV7-2, the J gene TRBJ2-2, with TRBD1 matching 8 bases. CDR1 is SGHTA and CDR2 is FQGNSA in the germline V gene. V trimming: 11 bases; J trimming: 7 bases; junction bases outside the gene matches: 18. This CDR3 has 16 amino acids. The CDR3 protein is CAFPGRGTGGSGELFF. The CDR3 DNA reads TGTGCCTTTCCCGGCCGGGGGACAGGAGGTAGCGGGGAGCTGTTTTTT.

V is TRBV5-1 and J is TRBJ2-5; D unresolved. The V gene lost 2 bases and the J gene lost 4 bases, with 9 bases spanning the gap. The CDR3 consists of 13 residues. Germline V gene lookup returns CDR1 SGHRS and CDR2 YFSETQ. The CDR3, as DNA: TGCGCCAGCAGCTTCAGCTATGGAGAGACCCAGTACTTC. As protein: CASSFSYGETQYF.

This clonotype was counted ten times or more. V usage is TRBV12-3 or TRBV12-4 and J usage is TRBJ1-5, with TRBD1 matching over 8 bases. The CDR3 runs 17 residues. The V gene end was trimmed by 9 bases and the J gene end by 1 base; junction bases not matched to a gene: 14. CDR3 nucleotide sequence: TGTGCCAGTAGGGACTCCAGGGGGCTGCGGAGCAATCAGCCCCAGCATTTT. It codes for CASRDSRGLRSNQPQHF.

A single count supports this clonotype. This sequence joins TRBV12-3 or TRBV12-4 and TRBJ2-3; 8 bases map to TRBD1. V shed 6 bases, J shed 14 bases, and the junction held 10 bases outside the gene matches. This CDR3 contains 12 residues. This CDR3 is CASSQRQGTAYF. The CDR3 coding sequence is TGTGCCAGCAGCCAACGACAGGGGACTGCGTATTTT.

The chain uses TRBV2 and TRBJ2-1; 9 bases line up with TRBD2. Germline V lookup: CDR1 SNHLY, CDR2 FYNNEI. V gave up 4 bases and J gave up 14 bases; unmatched junction bases: 15. CDR3 size: 15 residues. CDR3 loop: CASSVVARAGGGKFF. The CDR3 DNA reads TGTGCCAGCAGTGTTGTGGCGCGGGCGGGAGGGGGGAAGTTCTTC. Filled out from reference TRBV2 and TRBJ2-1, the complete variable domain reads EPEVTQTPSHQVTQMGQEVILRCVPISNHLYFYWYRQILGQKVEFLVSFYNNEISEKSEIFDDQFSVERPDGSNFTLKIRSTKLEDSAMYFCASSVVARAGGGKFFGPGTRLTVL.

This clonotype has a handful of counts. This chain links TRBV2 with TRBJ1-1; tentative D call: TRBD1 (6 bases). This CDR3 is 15 amino acids long. Trimming took 6 bases from V and 4 from J, leaving 18 bases between them. From germline, CDR1 is SNHLY and CDR2 FYNNEI. The DNA of the CDR3 is TGTGCCAGCAGGGAACAGGGAATAGGTCGCACTGAAGCTTTCTTT. It specifies CASREQGIGRTEAFF.

This clonotype occurred once. V is TRBV20-1 and J is TRBJ2-5, with D tentatively TRBD2 (6 bases). This CDR3 has 14 amino acids. Trimming removed 5 bases from V and 3 bases from J, with 16 bases in between. The germline CDR1 and CDR2 sequences are DFQATT and SNEGSKA (reference sequence). Here the CDR3 reads CSADFGGYKETQYF. The DNA of the CDR3 is TGCAGTGCTGATTTCGGGGGATACAAAGAGACCCAGTACTTC.

The CDR3, as DNA: TGTGCCAGCAGCTTAGCGCCTTCGTTAATCCGGGAGGGCCCCTACAATGAGCAGTTCTTC. This translates into CASSLAPSLIREGPYNEQFF. The J gene is TRBJ2-1, the V gene TRBV7-6; 8 nucleotides agree with TRBD2. After removal of 0 bases from V and 2 bases from J, the junction contained 15 bases not matched to a gene. CDR3 length: 20 amino acids. The V gene's germline CDR1 is SGHVS and CDR2 FNYEAQ.

The chain employs TRBV5-1 and TRBJ2-7; TRBD1 matches at 12 bases. The germline V gene encodes CDR1 SGHRS and CDR2 YFSETQ. The V and J ends lost 0 bases and 6 bases, in that order; junction bases with no gene match: 7. CDR3 length equals 16 residues. Written as DNA, the CDR3 is TGCGCCAGCAGCTTGGCCGGGACAGGGGGCGGAGGCGAGCAGTACTTC. It encodes CASSLAGTGGGGEQYF.

The V call is TRBV12-3 or TRBV12-4, the J call TRBJ2-7; 8 bases fit TRBD1. There are 12 residues in the CDR3. V dropped 6 bases and J dropped 6; count of bases not matched to a gene: 4. The CDR3 loop is CASRTGALEQYF. CDR3 DNA sequence: TGTGCCAGCAGGACAGGGGCTCTCGAGCAGTACTTC.

This sequence joins TRBV7-9 and TRBJ1-1; a weak D match, TRBD1 (6 bases). CDR3 length equals 16 residues. CDR1 and CDR2 from the germline V gene are SEHNR and FQNEAQ (reference sequence). The V gene lost 0 bases and the J gene lost 4 bases, with 15 bases spanning the gap. CDR3 loop: CASSLALGPRGTEAFF. In DNA, the CDR3 is TGTGCCAGCAGCTTAGCGCTGGGACCCAGGGGCACTGAAGCTTTCTTT.

V usage is TRBV6-6 and J usage is TRBJ2-1, with TRBD2 identical over 7 bases. The V segment lost 5 bases and the J segment 6 bases; nucleotides outside the gene matches: 10. Germline assignment: CDR1 MNHNY and CDR2 SVGAGI (reference sequence). The CDR3 has 15 residues. The CDR3 region has the DNA TGTGCCAGCAGTAATAGCGGGCAAAGAACCAATGAGCAGTTCTTC. This sequence encodes CASSNSGQRTNEQFF.

J is TRBJ1-3 and V is TRBV12-3 or TRBV12-4, with D maybe TRBD1 (6 bases). Trimming left V 6 bases short and J 3 bases short, with 18 bases between. This CDR3 region has 16 residues. CDR3 DNA sequence: TGTGCCAGCAGCCCCTTCGGGGGCGCGGGTGGAAACACCATATATTTT. The encoded protein is CASSPFGGAGGNTIYF.

This clonotype came up many times. This chain uses TRBV10-3 with TRBJ2-3; 7 bases map to TRBD2. Trimming at V came to 3 bases and at J to 3 bases, leaving 6 bases not matched to a gene. The CDR3 contains 15 residues. CDR1 is ENHRY, CDR2 SYGVKD, per germline. The CDR3 DNA is TGTGCCATCAGTGAAGGTGGGACTAAAACAGATACGCAGTATTTT. Translating gives CAISEGGTKTDTQYF.

J is TRBJ2-5 and V is TRBV15; D possibly corresponds to TRBD2 (6 bases). The CDR3 is 14 amino acids. Trimming pared 1 base from V and 10 bases from J, leaving 16 bases between. Germline assignment: CDR1 LNHNV and CDR2 YYDKDF (reference sequence). This chain's CDR3 is CATSRGIGPEGQYF. CDR3 nucleotides: TGTGCCACCAGCAGAGGAATAGGGCCGGAGGGCCAGTACTTC. Using reference TRBV15 and TRBJ2-5 for the parts outside the CDR3, the full variable domain is DAMVIQNPRYQVTQFGKPVTLSCSQTLNHNVMYWYQQKSSQAPKLLFHYYDKDFNNEADTPDNFQSRRPNTSFCFLDIRSPGLGDTAMYLCATSRGIGPEGQYFGPGTRLLVL.

The V gene is TRBV29-1, the J gene TRBJ2-7; 9 bases agree with TRBD1. The CDR3 covers 13 residues. V trimming: 6 bases; J trimming: 5 bases; junction bases outside the gene matches: 8. Germline V gives CDR1 SQVTM, CDR2 ANQGSEA. CDR3 DNA sequence: TGCAGCGTAGGGACAGGGCAGGGTAACGAGCAGTACTTC. The encoded protein is CSVGTGQGNEQYF.

This chain uses TRBV12-3 or TRBV12-4 with TRBJ2-1; D is perhaps TRBD1 or TRBD2 (5 bases each). The CDR3 contains 20 residues. V was clipped by 7 bases and J by 0 bases, with 28 bases between them. This chain's CDR3 is CASIPPTGTAIPSSYNEQFF. The DNA of the CDR3 is TGTGCCAGCATCCCCCCCACGGGGACGGCCATTCCGAGCTCCTACAATGAGCAGTTCTTC.

This clonotype showed up just a few times. The rearrangement links TRBV4-1 to TRBJ2-1; no definite D call. Germline CDR1 MGHRA, CDR2 YSYEKL. The germline V and J ends were trimmed by 0 bases and 10 bases, with 10 bases remaining between them. The CDR3 is 13 amino acids. As DNA, the CDR3 is TGCGCCAGCAGCCAAGATCCTAGAGGAGAGCAGTTCTTC. Its translation: CASSQDPRGEQFF.

At least ten counts were recorded for this clonotype. This sequence joins TRBV7-8 and TRBJ2-2; D is unresolved. Trimming took 3 bases from V and 4 from J, leaving 12 bases between them. Germline CDR1 and CDR2: SGHVS and FQNEAQ. This CDR3 comprises 15 residues. The CDR3 DNA follows: TGTGCCAGCAGCTTTGGACCACCAGGCACCGGGGAGCTGTTTTTT. As protein: CASSFGPPGTGELFF.